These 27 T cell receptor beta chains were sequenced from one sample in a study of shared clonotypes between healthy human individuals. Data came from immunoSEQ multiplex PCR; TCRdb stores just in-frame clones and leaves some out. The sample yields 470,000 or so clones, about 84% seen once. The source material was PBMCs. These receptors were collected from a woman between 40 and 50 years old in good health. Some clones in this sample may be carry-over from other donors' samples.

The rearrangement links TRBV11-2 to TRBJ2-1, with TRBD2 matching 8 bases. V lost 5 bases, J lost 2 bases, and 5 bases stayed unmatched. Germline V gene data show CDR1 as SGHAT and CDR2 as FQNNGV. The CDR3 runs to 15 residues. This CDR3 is CASSPVREAYNEQFF. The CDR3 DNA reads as TGTGCCAGCAGCCCCGTGCGGGAGGCCTACAATGAGCAGTTCTTC.

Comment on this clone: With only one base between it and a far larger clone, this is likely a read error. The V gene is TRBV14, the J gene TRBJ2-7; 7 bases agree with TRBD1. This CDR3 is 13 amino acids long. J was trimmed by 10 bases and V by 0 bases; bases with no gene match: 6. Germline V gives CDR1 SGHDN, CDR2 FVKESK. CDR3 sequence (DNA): TGTGCCAGCAGCCAAGAATTAGGGGGCAGCCAGTACTTC. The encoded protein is CASSQELGGSQYF.

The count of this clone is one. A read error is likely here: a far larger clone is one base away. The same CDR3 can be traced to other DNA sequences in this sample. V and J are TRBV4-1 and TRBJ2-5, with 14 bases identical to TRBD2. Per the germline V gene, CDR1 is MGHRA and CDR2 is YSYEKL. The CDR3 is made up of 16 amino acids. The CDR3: CASSQGTSGRMETQYF. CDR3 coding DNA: TGCGCCAGTAGCCAAGGGACTAGCGGGAGAATGGAGACCCAGTACTTC.

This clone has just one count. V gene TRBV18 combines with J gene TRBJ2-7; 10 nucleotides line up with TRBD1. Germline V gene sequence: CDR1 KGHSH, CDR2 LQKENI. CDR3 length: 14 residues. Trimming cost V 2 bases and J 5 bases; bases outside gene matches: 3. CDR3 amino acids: CASSPTGTGDEQYF. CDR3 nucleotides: TGTGCCAGCTCACCAACCGGGACAGGGGACGAGCAGTACTTC.

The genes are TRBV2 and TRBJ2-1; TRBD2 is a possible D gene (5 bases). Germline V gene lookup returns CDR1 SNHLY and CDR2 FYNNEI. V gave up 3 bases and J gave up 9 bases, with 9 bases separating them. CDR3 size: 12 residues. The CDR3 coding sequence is TGTGCCAGCAGTGAGGGCGGGCCTGAGCAGTTCTTC. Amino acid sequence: CASSEGGPEQFF.

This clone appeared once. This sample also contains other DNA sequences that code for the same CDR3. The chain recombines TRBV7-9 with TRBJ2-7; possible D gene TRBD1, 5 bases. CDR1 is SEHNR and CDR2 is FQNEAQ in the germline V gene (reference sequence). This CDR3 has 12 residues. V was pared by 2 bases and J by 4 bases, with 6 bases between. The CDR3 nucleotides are TGTGCCAGCAGCTTACAGGGTTACGAGCAGTACTTC. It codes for CASSLQGYEQYF.

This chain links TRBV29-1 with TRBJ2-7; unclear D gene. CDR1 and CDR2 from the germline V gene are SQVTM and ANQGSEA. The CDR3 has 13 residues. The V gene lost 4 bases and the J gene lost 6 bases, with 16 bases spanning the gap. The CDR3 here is CSVGRPPGGEQYF. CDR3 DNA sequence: TGCAGCGTTGGCAGGCCCCCCGGTGGCGAGCAGTACTTC.

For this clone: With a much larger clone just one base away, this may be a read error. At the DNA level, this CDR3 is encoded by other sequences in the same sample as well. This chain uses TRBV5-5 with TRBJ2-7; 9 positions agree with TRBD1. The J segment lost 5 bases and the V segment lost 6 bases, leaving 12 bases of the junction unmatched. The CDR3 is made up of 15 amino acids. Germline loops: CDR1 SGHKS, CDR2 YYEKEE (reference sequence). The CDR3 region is CASNFRGQGGDEQYF. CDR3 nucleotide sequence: TGTGCCAGCAACTTCCGGGGACAGGGCGGTGACGAGCAGTACTTC.

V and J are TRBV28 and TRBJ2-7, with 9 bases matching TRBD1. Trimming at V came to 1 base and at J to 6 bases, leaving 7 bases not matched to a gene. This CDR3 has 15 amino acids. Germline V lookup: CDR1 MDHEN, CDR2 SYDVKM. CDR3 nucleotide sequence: TGTGCCAGCAGTTTATCCCCGGGACAGGGTAGCGAGCAGTACTTC. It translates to CASSLSPGQGSEQYF.

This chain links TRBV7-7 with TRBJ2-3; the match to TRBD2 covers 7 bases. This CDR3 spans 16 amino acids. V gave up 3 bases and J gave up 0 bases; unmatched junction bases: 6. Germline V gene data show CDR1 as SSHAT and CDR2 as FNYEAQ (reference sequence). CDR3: CASSFLERGSTDTQYF. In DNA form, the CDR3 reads TGTGCCAGCAGCTTCCTTGAGCGGGGAAGCACAGATACGCAGTATTTT. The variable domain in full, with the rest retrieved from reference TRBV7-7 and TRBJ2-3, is GAGVSQSPRYKVTKRGQDVTLRCDPISSHATLYWYQQALGQGPEFLTYFNYEAQPDKSGLPSDRFSAERPEGSISTLTIQRTEQRDSAMYRCASSFLERGSTDTQYFGPGTRLTVL.

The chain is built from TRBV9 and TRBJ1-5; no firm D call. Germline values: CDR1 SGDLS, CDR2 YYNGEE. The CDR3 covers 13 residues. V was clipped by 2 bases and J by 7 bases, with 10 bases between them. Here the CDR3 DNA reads TGTGCCAGCAGCGTCCACAGCGGGCAGCCCCAGCATTTT. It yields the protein CASSVHSGQPQHF.

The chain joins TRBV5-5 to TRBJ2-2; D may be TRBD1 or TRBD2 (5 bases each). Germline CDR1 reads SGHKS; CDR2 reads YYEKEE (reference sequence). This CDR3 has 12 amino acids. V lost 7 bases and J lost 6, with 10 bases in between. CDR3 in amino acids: CASRGAAGELFF. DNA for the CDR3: TGTGCCAGCCGAGGGGCCGCCGGGGAGCTGTTTTTT.

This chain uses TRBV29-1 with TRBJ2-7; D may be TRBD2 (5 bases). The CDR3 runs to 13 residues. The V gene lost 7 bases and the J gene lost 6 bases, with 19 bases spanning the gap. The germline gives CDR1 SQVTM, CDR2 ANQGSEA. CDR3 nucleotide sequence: TGCAGCGCCCAATTTTCGGGGTTGGGCGAGCAGTACTTC. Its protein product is CSAQFSGLGEQYF.

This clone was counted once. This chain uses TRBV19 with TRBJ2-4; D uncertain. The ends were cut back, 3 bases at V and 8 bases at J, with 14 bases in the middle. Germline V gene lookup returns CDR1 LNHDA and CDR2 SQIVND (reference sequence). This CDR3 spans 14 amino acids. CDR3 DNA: TGTGCCAGTAGTATCGGGCGAAGTAGGGACATTCAGTACTTC. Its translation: CASSIGRSRDIQYF.

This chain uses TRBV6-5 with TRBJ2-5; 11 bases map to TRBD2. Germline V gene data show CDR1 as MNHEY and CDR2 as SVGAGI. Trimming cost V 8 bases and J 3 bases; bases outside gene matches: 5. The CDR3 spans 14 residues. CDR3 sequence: CASGALAGEETQYF. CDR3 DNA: TGTGCCAGCGGGGCACTAGCGGGAGAAGAGACCCAGTACTTC.

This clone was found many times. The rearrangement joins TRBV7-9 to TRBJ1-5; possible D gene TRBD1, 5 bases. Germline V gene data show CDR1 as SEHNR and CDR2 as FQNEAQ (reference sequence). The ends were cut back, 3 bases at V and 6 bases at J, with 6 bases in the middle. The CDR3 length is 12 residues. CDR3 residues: CASSFGGQPQHF. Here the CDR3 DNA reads TGTGCCAGCAGCTTTGGGGGTCAGCCCCAGCATTTT.

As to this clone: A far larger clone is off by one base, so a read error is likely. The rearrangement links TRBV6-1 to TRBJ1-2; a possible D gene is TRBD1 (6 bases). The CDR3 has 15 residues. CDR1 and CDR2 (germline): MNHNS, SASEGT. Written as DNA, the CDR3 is TGTGCCAGCAGTGCGACAGGAATAACTAACTATGGCCACACCTTC. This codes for CASSATGITNYGHTF.

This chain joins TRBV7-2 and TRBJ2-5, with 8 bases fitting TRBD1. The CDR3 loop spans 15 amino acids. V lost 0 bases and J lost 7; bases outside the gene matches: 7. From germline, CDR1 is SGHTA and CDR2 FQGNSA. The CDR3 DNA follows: TGTGCCAGCAGCTTAGCTCGGACAGGGTTCGGGACCCAGTACTTC. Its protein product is CASSLARTGFGTQYF.

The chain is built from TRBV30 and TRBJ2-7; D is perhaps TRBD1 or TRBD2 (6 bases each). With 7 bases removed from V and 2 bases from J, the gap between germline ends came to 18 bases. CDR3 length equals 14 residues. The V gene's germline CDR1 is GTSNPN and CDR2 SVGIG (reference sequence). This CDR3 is CASTWGASTYEQYF. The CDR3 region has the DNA TGTGCCTCAACCTGGGGGGCGAGTACCTACGAGCAGTACTTC.

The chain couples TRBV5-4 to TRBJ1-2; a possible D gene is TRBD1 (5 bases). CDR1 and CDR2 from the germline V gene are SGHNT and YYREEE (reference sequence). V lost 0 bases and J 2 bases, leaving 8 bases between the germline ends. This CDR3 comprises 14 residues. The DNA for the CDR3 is TGTGCCAGCAGCTTGGGACAGCAGAACTATGGCTACACCTTC. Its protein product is CASSLGQQNYGYTF.

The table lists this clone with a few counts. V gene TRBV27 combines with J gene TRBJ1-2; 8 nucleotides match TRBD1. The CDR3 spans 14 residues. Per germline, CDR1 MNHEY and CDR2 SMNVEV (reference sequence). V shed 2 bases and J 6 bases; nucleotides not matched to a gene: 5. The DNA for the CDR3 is TGTGCCAGCAGTTTAGCCGGACAGGGAAATGGCTACACCTTC. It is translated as CASSLAGQGNGYTF.

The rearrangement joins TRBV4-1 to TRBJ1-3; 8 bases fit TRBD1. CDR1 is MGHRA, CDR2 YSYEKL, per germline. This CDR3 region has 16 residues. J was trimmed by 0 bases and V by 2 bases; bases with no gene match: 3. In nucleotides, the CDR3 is TGCGCCAGCAGCCAACCGGGACAGGACTCTGGAAACACCATATATTTT. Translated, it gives CASSQPGQDSGNTIYF.

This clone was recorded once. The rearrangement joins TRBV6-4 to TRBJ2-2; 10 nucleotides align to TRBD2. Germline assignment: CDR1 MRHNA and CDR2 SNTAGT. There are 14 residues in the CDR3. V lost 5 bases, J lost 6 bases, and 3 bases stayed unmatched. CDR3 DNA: TGTGCCAGCAGTTCCCTAGCGGGGGCCGGGGAGCTGTTTTTT. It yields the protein CASSSLAGAGELFF.

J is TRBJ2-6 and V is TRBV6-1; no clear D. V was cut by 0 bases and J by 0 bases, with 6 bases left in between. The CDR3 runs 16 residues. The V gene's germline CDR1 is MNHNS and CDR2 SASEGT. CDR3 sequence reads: CASSEAMGSGANVLTF. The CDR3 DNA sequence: TGTGCCAGCAGTGAAGCAATGGGCTCTGGGGCCAACGTCCTGACTTTC.

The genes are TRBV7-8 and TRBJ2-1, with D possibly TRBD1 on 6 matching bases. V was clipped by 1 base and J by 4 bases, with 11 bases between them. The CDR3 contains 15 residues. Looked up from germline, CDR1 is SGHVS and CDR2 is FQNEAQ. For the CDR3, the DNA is TGTGCCAGCAGCTTAGTTGGGACACCTTACAATGAGCAGTTCTTC. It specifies CASSLVGTPYNEQFF.

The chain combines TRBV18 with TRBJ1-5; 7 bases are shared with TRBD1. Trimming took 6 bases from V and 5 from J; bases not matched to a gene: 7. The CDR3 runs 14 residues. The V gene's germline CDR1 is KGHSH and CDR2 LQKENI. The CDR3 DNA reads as TGTGCCAGCTCCCTACAGGGGTGGCATCAGCCCCAGCATTTT. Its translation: CASSLQGWHQPQHF.

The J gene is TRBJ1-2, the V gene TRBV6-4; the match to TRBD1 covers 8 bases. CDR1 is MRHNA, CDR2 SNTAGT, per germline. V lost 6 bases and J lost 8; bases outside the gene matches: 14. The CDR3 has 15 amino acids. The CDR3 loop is CASSNLPDRDGGYTF. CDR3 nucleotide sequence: TGTGCCAGCAGCAACCTACCGGACAGGGACGGGGGCTACACCTTC.